The 5 T cell receptor beta chains listed next were all sequenced from one sample in a study of PD-L1 blockade in urothelial cancer. Some clones are missing from TCRdb's copy, which holds only in-frame ones; the method was immunoSEQ multiplex PCR. The data show around 56,000 clones, roughly 86% seen once. The sequencing used PBMCs, collected around atezolizumab (anti-PD-L1) treatment. These receptors originate from a man aged 50-60 years with urothelial cancer.

The V and J genes are TRBV19 and TRBJ1-2, with D unclear. Germline V gene lookup returns CDR1 LNHDA and CDR2 SQIVND (reference sequence). The CDR3 extends over 14 amino acids. Trimming took off 6 bases at V and 0 bases at J, with 11 bases between the two ends. In DNA form, the CDR3 reads TGTGCCAGTAGAAGGAACGGAGCTAACTATGGCTACACCTTC. Its protein product is CASRRNGANYGYTF.

The V call is TRBV6-5, the J call TRBJ2-7; possibly TRBD2 for D (6 bases). Germline CDR1 MNHEY, CDR2 SVGAGI. The CDR3 covers 15 residues. Trimming took 3 bases from V and 2 from J, leaving 14 bases between them. CDR3 region: CASSYRQGGPYEQYF. The CDR3 DNA reads as TGTGCCAGCAGTTATCGGCAGGGAGGCCCCTACGAGCAGTACTTC.

The rearrangement links TRBV4-1 to TRBJ2-1, with 10 bases that match TRBD2. V shed 5 bases and J 9 bases; nucleotides not matched to a gene: 13. This CDR3 region has 16 residues. The germline V gene has CDR1 MGHRA and CDR2 YSYEKL. CDR3 DNA sequence: TGCGCCAGCAGCGCCTCCCTAGCGGGAGATCGGAGTGAGCAGTTCTTC. It encodes CASSASLAGDRSEQFF.

This clone was observed once. The chain couples TRBV5-1 to TRBJ1-1; D call uncertain. The CDR3 consists of 14 residues. The V and J ends lost 3 bases and 4 bases respectively, with 13 bases between them. Germline V gene sequence: CDR1 SGHRS, CDR2 YFSETQ. The CDR3 loop reads CASSSNRQRTEAFF. The CDR3 DNA reads as TGCGCCAGCAGCTCTAATCGACAACGCACTGAAGCTTTCTTT.

This chain joins TRBV15 and TRBJ1-6; a possible D gene is TRBD1 (6 bases). CDR3 length: 15 residues. V was cut by 1 base and J by 9 bases, with 13 bases left in between. Germline loops: CDR1 LNHNV, CDR2 YYDKDF (reference sequence). DNA of the CDR3: TGTGCCACCAGCAGAGTGGCGGGGGCCGGTTCACCCCTCCACTTT. Amino acid sequence: CATSRVAGAGSPLHF.